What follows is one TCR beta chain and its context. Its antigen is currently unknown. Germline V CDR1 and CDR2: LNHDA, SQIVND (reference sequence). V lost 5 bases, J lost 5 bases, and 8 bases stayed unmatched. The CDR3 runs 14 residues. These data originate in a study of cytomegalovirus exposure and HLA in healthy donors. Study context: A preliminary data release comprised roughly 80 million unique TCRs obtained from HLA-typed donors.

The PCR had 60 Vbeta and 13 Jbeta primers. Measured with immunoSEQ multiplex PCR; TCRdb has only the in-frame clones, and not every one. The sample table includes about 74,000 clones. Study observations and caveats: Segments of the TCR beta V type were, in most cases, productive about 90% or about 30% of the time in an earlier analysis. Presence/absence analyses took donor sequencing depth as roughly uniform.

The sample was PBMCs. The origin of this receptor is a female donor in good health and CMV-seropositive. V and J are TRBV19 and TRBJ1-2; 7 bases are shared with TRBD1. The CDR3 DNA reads TGTGCCAGTAGTCCGGACAGGATGAGATATGGCTACACCTTC. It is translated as CASSPDRMRYGYTF.